Listed below are T cell receptor beta chains from one sample, sequenced in a study of blood T cell repertoires in COVID-19. The protocol was immunoSEQ multiplex PCR, while the TCRdb copy is restricted to in-frame clones and leaves out a portion. The repertoire holds around 200,000 clones, with 70% to 80% as singletons. The sample comprised peripheral blood. The source is a woman aged 40 to 50 with COVID-19, enrolled during active disease. Each CDR3 is given with its conserved first and last residue. A D gene is named only where the DNA matches it firmly. The size field is filled for only some rows; it gives once, few, many or a size class.

V: TRBV5-1
size: NA
D: NA
J: TRBJ1-4
DNA: TGCGCCAGCAGCCCGGGAGGGGCCCTTAATGAAAAACTGTTTTTT
CDR3: CASSPGGALNEKLFF

V: TRBV30
size: NA
D: TRBD1
J: TRBJ1-5
DNA: TGTGCCTGGAGCAGGGGGACAGGGAATCAGCCCCAGCATTTT
CDR3: CAWSRGTGNQPQHF

V: TRBV4-1
size: NA
D: TRBD2
J: TRBJ2-6
DNA: TGCGCCAGCAGCCAAGTTGGGGGGGGAAGGGCCAACGTCCTGACTTTC
CDR3: CASSQVGGGRANVLTF

V: TRBV5-1
size: NA
D: NA
J: TRBJ2-5
DNA: TGCGCCAGCAGGGTACGCCCAGACAGCCAAGAGACCCAGTACTTC
CDR3: CASRVRPDSQETQYF

V: TRBV7-7
size: NA
D: NA
J: TRBJ1-5
DNA: TGTGCCAGCAGCTCGGGGAACGGACAGCCCCAGCATTTT
CDR3: CASSSGNGQPQHF

V: TRBV7-9
size: NA
D: TRBD2
J: TRBJ2-1
DNA: TGTGCCAGCAGCTCGACTAGCGGGGGCAATGAGCAGTTCTTC
CDR3: CASSSTSGGNEQFF

V: TRBV12-3/TRBV12-4
size: NA
D: NA
J: TRBJ2-7
DNA: TGTGCCAGCAGTTTTGGCCTCTACGAGCAGTACTTC
CDR3: CASSFGLYEQYF

V: TRBV4-1
size: NA
D: NA
J: TRBJ2-7
DNA: TGCGCCAGCATGGGCAGTACCTACGAGCAGTACTTC
CDR3: CASMGSTYEQYF

V: TRBV30
size: NA
D: TRBD2
J: TRBJ2-3
DNA: TGTGCCTGGAGTCCTTCGGGACTACCCGGAGATACGCAGTATTTT
CDR3: CAWSPSGLPGDTQYF

V: TRBV7-9
size: few
D: TRBD2
J: TRBJ2-5
DNA: TGTGCCAGCAGCTTGTCCGCTAGCGGGGGCCAAGAGACCCAGTACTTC
CDR3: CASSLSASGGQETQYF

V: TRBV19
size: few
D: NA
J: TRBJ2-3
DNA: TGTGCCAGTTCCAGAGACTCAACAGATACGCAGTATTTT
CDR3: CASSRDSTDTQYF

V: TRBV18
size: NA
D: NA
J: TRBJ1-1
DNA: TGTGCCAGCTCACCAGGAACAGGGCACACTGAAGCTTTCTTT
CDR3: CASSPGTGHTEAFF

V: TRBV3-1/TRBV3-2
size: few
D: NA
J: TRBJ2-7
DNA: TGTGCCAGCAGCTTTGACAGTGCCGAGCAGTACTTC
CDR3: CASSFDSAEQYF

V: TRBV27
size: NA
D: TRBD2
J: TRBJ2-7
DNA: TGTGCCAGCCCCGTTTCCGGGACTAGCGATTGCGAGCAGTACTTC
CDR3: CASPVSGTSDCEQYF

V: TRBV12-2
size: few
D: NA
J: TRBJ2-1
DNA: TGTGCAAGTCGCTTCCTTCAGCGGGAGGAATACAATGAGCAGTTCTTC
CDR3: CASRFLQREEYNEQFF